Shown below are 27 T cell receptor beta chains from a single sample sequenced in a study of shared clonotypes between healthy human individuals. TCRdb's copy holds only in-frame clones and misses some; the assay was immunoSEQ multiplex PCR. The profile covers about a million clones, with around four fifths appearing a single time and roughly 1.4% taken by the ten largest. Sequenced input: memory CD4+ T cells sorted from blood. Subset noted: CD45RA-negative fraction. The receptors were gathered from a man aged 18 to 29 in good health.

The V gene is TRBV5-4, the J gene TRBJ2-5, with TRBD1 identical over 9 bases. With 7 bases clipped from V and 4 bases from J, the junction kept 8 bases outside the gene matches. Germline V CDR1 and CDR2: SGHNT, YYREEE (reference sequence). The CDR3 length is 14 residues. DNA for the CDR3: TGTGCCAGCGGAAAACAGGGGGCTCGAGAGACCCAGTACTTC. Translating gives CASGKQGARETQYF.

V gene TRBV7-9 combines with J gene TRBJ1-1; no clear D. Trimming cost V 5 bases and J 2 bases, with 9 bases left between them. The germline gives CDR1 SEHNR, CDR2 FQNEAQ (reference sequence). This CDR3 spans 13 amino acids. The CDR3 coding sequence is TGTGCCAGCAGCGTAGACCCTAACACTGAAGCTTTCTTT. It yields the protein CASSVDPNTEAFF.

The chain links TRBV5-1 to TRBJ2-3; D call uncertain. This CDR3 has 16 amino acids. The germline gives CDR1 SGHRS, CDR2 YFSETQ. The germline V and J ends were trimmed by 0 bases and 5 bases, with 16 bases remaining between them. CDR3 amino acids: CASSLGANPSRDTQYF. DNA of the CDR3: TGCGCCAGCAGCTTGGGTGCGAATCCAAGTAGAGATACGCAGTATTTT.

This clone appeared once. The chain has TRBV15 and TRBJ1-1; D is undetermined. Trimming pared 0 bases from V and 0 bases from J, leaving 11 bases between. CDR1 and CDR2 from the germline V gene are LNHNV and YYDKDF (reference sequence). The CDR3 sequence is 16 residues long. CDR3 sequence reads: CATSRDGGRLNTEAFF. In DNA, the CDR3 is TGTGCCACCAGCAGAGATGGAGGACGGCTGAACACTGAAGCTTTCTTT.

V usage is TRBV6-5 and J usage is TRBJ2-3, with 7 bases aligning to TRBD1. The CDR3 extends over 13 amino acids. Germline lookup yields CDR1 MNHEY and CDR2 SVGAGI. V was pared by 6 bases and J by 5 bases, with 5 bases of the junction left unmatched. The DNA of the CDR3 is TGTGCCAGCAGAAACAGGGGTCGAGATACGCAGTATTTT. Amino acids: CASRNRGRDTQYF.

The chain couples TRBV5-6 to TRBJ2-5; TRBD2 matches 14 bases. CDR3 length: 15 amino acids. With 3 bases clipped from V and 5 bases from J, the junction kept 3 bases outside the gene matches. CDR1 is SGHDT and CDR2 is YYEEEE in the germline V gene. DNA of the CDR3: TGTGCCAGCAGCTCGGGACTAGCGGGAGAGGAGACCCAGTACTTC. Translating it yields CASSSGLAGEETQYF.

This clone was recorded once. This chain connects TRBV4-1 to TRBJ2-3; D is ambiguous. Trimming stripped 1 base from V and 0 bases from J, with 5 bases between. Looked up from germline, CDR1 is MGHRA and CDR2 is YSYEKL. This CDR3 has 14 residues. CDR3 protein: CASSQVRSTDTQYF. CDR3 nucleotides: TGCGCCAGCAGCCAAGTTCGGAGCACAGATACGCAGTATTTT.

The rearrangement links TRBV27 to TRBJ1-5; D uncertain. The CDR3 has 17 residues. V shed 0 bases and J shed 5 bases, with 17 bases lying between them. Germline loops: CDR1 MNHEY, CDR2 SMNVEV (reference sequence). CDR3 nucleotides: TGTGCCAGCAGTTTATCCTCCTTTGTCGGCCTAGATCAGCCCCAGCATTTT. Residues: CASSLSSFVGLDQPQHF.

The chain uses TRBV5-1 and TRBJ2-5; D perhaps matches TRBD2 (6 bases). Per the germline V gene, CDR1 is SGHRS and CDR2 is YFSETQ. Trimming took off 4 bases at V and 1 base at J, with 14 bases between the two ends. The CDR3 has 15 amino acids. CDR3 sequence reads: CASSQVPGLQETQYF. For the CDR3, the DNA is TGCGCCAGCAGCCAGGTTCCGGGACTCCAAGAGACCCAGTACTTC.

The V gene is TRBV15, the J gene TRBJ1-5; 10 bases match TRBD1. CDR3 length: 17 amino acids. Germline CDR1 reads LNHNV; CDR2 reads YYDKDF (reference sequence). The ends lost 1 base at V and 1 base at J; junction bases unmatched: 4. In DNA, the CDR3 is TGTGCCACCAGCAGAGGGTCGGGACAGGGGAGCAATCAGCCCCAGCATTTT. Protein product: CATSRGSGQGSNQPQHF. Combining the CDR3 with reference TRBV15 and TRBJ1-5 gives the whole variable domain DAMVIQNPRYQVTQFGKPVTLSCSQTLNHNVMYWYQQKSSQAPKLLFHYYDKDFNNEADTPDNFQSRRPNTSFCFLDIRSPGLGDTAMYLCATSRGSGQGSNQPQHFGDGTRLSIL.

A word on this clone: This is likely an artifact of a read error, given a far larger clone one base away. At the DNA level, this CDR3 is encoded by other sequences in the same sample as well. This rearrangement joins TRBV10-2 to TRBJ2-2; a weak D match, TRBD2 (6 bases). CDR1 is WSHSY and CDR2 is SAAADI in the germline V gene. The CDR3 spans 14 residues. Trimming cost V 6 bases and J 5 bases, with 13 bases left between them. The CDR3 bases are TGCGCCAGCAGGGAAGGGACTGGTACCGGGGAGCTGTTTTTT. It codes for CASREGTGTGELFF.

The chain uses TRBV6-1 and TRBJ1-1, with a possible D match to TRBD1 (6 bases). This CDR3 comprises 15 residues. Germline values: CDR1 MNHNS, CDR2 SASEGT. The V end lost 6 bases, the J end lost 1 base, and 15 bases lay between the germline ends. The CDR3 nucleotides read TGTGCCAGCAGCACACAGGGAGCGGCGAACACTGAAGCTTTCTTT. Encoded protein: CASSTQGAANTEAFF.

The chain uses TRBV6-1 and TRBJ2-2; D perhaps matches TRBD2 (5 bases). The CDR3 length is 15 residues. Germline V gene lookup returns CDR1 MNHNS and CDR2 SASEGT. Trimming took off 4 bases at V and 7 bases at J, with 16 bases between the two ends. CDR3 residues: CASSAFGESIGELFF. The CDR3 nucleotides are TGTGCCAGCAGTGCCTTTGGGGAGTCCATCGGGGAGCTGTTTTTT.

The CDR3, as DNA: TGTGCCAGTAGTGGACAGGGGATCGGTGAGCAGTTCTTC. The encoded protein is CASSGQGIGEQFF. This sequence joins TRBV19 and TRBJ2-1, with TRBD1 identical over 9 bases. The J segment lost 9 bases and the V segment lost 5 bases, leaving 5 bases of the junction unmatched. The CDR3 loop spans 13 amino acids. CDR1 and CDR2 (germline): LNHDA, SQIVND (reference sequence).

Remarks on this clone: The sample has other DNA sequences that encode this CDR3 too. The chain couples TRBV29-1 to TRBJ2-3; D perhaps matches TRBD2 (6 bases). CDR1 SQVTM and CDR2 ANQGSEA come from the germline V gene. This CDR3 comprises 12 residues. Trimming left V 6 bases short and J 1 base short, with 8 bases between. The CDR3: CSVGGGTDTQYF. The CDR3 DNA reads TGCAGCGTCGGAGGGGGCACAGATACGCAGTATTTT.

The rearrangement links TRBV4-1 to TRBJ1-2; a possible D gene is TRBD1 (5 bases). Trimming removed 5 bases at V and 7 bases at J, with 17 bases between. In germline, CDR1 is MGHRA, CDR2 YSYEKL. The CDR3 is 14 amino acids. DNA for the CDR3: TGCGCCAGCAGCGAACAGGCATCCCGGGGTGGCTACACCTTC. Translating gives CASSEQASRGGYTF.

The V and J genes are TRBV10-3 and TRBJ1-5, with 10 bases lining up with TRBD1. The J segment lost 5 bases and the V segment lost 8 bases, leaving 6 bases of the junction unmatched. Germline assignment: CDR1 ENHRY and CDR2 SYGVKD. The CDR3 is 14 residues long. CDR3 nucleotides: TGTGCCATCCCGGGACAGGGGCCTCATCAGCCCCAGCATTTT. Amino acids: CAIPGQGPHQPQHF.

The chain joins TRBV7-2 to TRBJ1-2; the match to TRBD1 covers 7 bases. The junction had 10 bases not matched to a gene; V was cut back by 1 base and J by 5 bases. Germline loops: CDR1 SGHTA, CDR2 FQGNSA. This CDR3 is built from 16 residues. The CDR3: CASSLGTGGLGYGYTF. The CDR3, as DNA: TGTGCCAGCAGCTTAGGGACAGGAGGGTTGGGGTATGGCTACACCTTC.

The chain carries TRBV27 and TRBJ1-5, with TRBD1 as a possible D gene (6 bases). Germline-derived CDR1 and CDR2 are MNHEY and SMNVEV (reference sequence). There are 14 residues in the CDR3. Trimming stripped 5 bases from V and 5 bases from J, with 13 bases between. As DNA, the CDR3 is TGTGCCAGCAGTCGACAGGTTTACGATCAGCCCCAGCATTTT. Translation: CASSRQVYDQPQHF.

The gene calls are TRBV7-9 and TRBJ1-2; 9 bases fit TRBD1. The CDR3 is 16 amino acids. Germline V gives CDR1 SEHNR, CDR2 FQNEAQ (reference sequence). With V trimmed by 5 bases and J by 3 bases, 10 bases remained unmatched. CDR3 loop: CASSPRTGGADYGYTF. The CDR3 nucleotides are TGTGCCAGCAGCCCTCGAACAGGGGGCGCGGACTATGGCTACACCTTC.

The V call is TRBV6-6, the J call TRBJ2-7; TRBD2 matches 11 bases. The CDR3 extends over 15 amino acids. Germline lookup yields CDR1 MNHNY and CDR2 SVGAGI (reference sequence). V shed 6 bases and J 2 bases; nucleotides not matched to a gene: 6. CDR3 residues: CASRSTSGGTYEQYF. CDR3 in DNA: TGTGCCAGCAGATCAACTAGCGGGGGCACCTACGAGCAGTACTTC.

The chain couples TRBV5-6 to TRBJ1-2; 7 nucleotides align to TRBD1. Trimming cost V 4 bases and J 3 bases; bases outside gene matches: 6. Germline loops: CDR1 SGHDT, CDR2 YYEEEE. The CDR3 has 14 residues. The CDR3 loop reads CASSPIQGYYGYTF. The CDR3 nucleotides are TGTGCCAGCAGCCCGATACAGGGGTACTATGGCTACACCTTC.

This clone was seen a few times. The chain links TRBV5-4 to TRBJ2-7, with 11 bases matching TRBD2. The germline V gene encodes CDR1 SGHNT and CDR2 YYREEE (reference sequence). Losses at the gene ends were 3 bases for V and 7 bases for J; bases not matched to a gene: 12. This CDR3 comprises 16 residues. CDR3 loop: CASSYYGVAGGREQYF. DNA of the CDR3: TGTGCCAGCAGCTACTATGGGGTAGCGGGGGGGCGAGAGCAGTACTTC.

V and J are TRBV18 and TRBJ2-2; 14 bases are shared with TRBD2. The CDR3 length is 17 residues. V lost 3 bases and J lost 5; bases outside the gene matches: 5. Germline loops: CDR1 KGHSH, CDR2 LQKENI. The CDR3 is CASSPGLAGGGTGELFF. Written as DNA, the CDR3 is TGTGCCAGCTCACCCGGACTAGCGGGAGGAGGTACCGGGGAGCTGTTTTTT.

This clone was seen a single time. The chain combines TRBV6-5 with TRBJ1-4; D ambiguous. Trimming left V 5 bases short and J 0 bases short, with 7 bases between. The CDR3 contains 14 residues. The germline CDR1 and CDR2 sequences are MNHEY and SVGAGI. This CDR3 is CASSVSATNEKLFF. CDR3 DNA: TGTGCCAGCAGTGTTAGTGCAACTAATGAAAAACTGTTTTTT.

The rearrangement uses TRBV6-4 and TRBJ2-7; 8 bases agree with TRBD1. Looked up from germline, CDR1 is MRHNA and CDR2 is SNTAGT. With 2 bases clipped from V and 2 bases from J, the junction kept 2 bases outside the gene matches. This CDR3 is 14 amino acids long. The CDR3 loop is CASSDGQGPYEQYF. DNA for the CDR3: TGTGCCAGCAGTGACGGACAGGGACCCTACGAGCAGTACTTC.

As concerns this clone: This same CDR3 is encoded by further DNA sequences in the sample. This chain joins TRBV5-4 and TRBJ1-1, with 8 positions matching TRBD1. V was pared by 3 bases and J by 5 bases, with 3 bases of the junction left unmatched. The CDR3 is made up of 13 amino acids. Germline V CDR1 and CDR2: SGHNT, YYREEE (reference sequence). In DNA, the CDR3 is TGTGCCAGCAGCTCGGACAGGGCGACTGAAGCTTTCTTT. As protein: CASSSDRATEAFF.